Following are 13 T cell receptor beta chains from one sample sequenced in a study of lymphopenia after photon versus proton radiotherapy. Sequencing was performed with immunoSEQ multiplex PCR; in TCRdb, only in-frame clones are kept and a portion is missing. The repertoire holds 160,000 or so clones, with less than 90% as singletons. The sample consisted of peripheral blood, taken from a patient treated with photon-based radiotherapy. The source is a man aged 50-59 years with gastric cancer.

The chain has TRBV7-9 and TRBJ2-7, with TRBD2 matching over 12 bases. There are 17 residues in the CDR3. The ends lost 6 bases at V and 4 bases at J; junction bases unmatched: 13. Per germline, CDR1 SEHNR and CDR2 FQNEAQ (reference sequence). This CDR3 reads CASRAPPRLAGGYEQYF. CDR3 coding DNA: TGTGCCAGCAGAGCTCCACCGCGTCTAGCGGGAGGGTACGAGCAGTACTTC.

The chain combines TRBV5-8 with TRBJ1-4; D not resolved. Trimming left V 5 bases short and J 0 bases short, with 11 bases between. The CDR3 sequence is 15 residues long. Germline V gives CDR1 SGHTS, CDR2 YDEGEE. The CDR3 is CASSQDGATNEKLFF. For the CDR3, the DNA is TGTGCCAGCAGTCAGGACGGTGCAACTAATGAAAAACTGTTTTTT.

CDR3 sequence: CASSQADRADQPQHF. CDR3 in DNA: TGTGCCAGCAGCCAAGCCGACAGGGCAGATCAGCCCCAGCATTTT. This chain links TRBV7-9 with TRBJ1-5; 7 nucleotides align to TRBD1. CDR3 size: 15 residues. Trimming took 5 bases from V and 5 from J; bases not matched to a gene: 9. The germline V gene encodes CDR1 SEHNR and CDR2 FQNEAQ (reference sequence).

The J gene is TRBJ2-7, the V gene TRBV7-8, with 8 bases identical to TRBD2. The germline V gene encodes CDR1 SGHVS and CDR2 FQNEAQ. This CDR3 region has 15 residues. V dropped 1 base and J dropped 0; count of bases not matched to a gene: 2. CDR3 in DNA: TGTGCCAGCAGCTTAGAGAGCGGGAGCTCCTACGAGCAGTACTTC. Translating it yields CASSLESGSSYEQYF.

This clone appeared a single time. The genes are TRBV5-1 and TRBJ2-6; 8 nucleotides match TRBD2. Germline CDR1 is SGHRS and CDR2 is YFSETQ. The J segment lost 2 bases and the V segment lost 5 bases, leaving 12 bases of the junction unmatched. The CDR3 is made up of 18 amino acids. CDR3 coding DNA: TGCGCCAGCAGATTTCTAGCGGGCCTCGTGGCTGGGGCCAACGTCCTGACTTTC. Residues: CASRFLAGLVAGANVLTF.

This clone was seen once. The rearrangement uses TRBV19 and TRBJ2-6, with a possible D match to TRBD2 (5 bases). Trimming took 3 bases from V and 2 from J, leaving 17 bases between them. This CDR3 region has 18 residues. The V gene's germline CDR1 is LNHDA and CDR2 SQIVND (reference sequence). The chain's CDR3 is CASSIPGAGPAGANVLTF. The CDR3 nucleotides read TGTGCCAGTAGTATTCCCGGCGCGGGCCCGGCTGGGGCCAACGTCCTGACTTTC.

V gene TRBV28 combines with J gene TRBJ2-2; possible D gene TRBD1, 6 bases. The CDR3 is made up of 14 amino acids. Germline V gene lookup returns CDR1 MDHEN and CDR2 SYDVKM. The V end was cut by 5 bases, the J end by 6 bases, with 13 bases between. CDR3 loop: CASSVQQGAGELFF. The DNA of the CDR3 is TGTGCCAGCAGTGTCCAACAGGGCGCCGGGGAGCTGTTTTTT.

J is TRBJ2-3 and V is TRBV4-2; D gene ambiguous. The CDR3 spans 15 residues. V lost 0 bases and J 2 bases, leaving 9 bases between the germline ends. The V gene's germline CDR1 is LGHNA and CDR2 YNFKEQ. In nucleotides, the CDR3 is TGTGCCAGCAGCCAAGAACAGACAACCACAGATACGCAGTATTTT. Translating gives CASSQEQTTTDTQYF.

V gene TRBV6-6 combines with J gene TRBJ2-2; 7 bases match TRBD1. Germline V gives CDR1 MNHNY, CDR2 SVGAGI (reference sequence). Trimming removed 6 bases from V and 4 bases from J; junction bases left unmatched: 5. The CDR3 is made up of 14 amino acids. This CDR3 reads CASSRQGSTGELFF. The CDR3 coding sequence is TGTGCCAGCAGCCGACAGGGAAGCACCGGGGAGCTGTTTTTT.

The chain employs TRBV7-2 and TRBJ1-5, with D tentatively TRBD1 (6 bases). The CDR3 sequence is 16 residues long. Trimming cost V 4 bases and J 1 base, with 14 bases left between them. Germline V CDR1 and CDR2: SGHTA, FQGNSA. The CDR3 here is CASSSQGSLSNQPQHF. The CDR3 nucleotides read TGTGCCAGCAGCTCGCAGGGGTCTCTAAGCAATCAGCCCCAGCATTTT.

The V call is TRBV5-1, the J call TRBJ2-3; D possibly corresponds to TRBD2 (5 bases). There are 14 residues in the CDR3. Germline CDR1 SGHRS, CDR2 YFSETQ. Trimming removed 0 bases at V and 2 bases at J, with 7 bases between. CDR3 residues: CASSLGDYTDTQYF. DNA of the CDR3: TGCGCCAGCAGCTTGGGCGACTACACAGATACGCAGTATTTT.

This clone came up a few times. This chain connects TRBV4-1 to TRBJ1-4; TRBD1 matches at 7 bases. The CDR3 has 15 residues. CDR1 is MGHRA and CDR2 is YSYEKL in the germline V gene. V gave up 3 bases and J gave up 8 bases; unmatched junction bases: 9. CDR3 loop: CASSQIRQGEEKLFF. CDR3 DNA: TGCGCCAGCAGCCAGATTAGACAGGGTGAGGAAAAACTGTTTTTT.

The rearrangement links TRBV12-5 to TRBJ2-5; the match to TRBD2 covers 14 bases. V shed 5 bases and J 4 bases; nucleotides not matched to a gene: 9. CDR1 is LGHNT, CDR2 FRNRAP, per germline. The CDR3 extends over 17 amino acids. Here the CDR3 DNA reads TGTGCTAGTGGTCCTGGGACTAGCGGGAGTGTAATAGAGACCCAGTACTTC. Its protein product is CASGPGTSGSVIETQYF.